This T cell receptor beta chain was sequenced during a study of identical twins. A universal primer site was created by template switching, with the cDNA bearing unique molecular identifiers. TCRdb passed the 5' RACE reads through MiXCR, listing each CDR3 protein once. The profile shows roughly 260,000 distinct CDR3 sequences, 7.5% of them singletons. On this clonotype itself: The antigen is not known.

The ends lost 2 bases at V and 5 bases at J; junction bases unmatched: 9. The CDR3 has 15 amino acids. The germline V gene encodes CDR1 DFQATT and CDR2 SNEGSKA (reference sequence). Whole-study results and caveats: A cross-sectional statistical analysis, not follow-up of the same donors, supported the conclusions.

Another study also made use of these data, one on yellow fever vaccine responses in identical twins. That source reports: After vaccination, twins' T cell response reportedly seemed partly convergent, partly personalized.

The V call is TRBV20-1, the J call TRBJ2-5, with 9 bases that match TRBD2. This receptor was obtained from a woman aged 18-35 years in good health. Material for sequencing was CD8+ T cells sorted from blood. CDR3 DNA sequence: TGCAGTGCTAGACTTATTAGCGGGAGCATGGAGACCCAGTACTTC. This codes for CSARLISGSMETQYF.